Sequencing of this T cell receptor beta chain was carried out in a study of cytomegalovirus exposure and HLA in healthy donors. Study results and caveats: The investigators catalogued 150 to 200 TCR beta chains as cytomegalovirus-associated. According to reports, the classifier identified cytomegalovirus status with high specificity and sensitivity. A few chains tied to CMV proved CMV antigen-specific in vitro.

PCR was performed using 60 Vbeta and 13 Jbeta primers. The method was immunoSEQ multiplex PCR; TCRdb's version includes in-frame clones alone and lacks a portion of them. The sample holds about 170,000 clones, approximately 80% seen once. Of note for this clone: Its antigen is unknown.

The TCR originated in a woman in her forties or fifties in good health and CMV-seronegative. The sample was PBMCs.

The CDR3 region is CASSPDRWGETQYF. The CDR3 nucleotides read TGTGCCAGCTCACCAGACAGGTGGGGAGAGACCCAGTACTTC. The rearrangement links TRBV18 to TRBJ2-5, with D possibly matching TRBD1 (6 bases). Trimming cost V 2 bases and J 4 bases, with 11 bases left between them. The CDR3 loop spans 14 amino acids. Germline CDR1 reads KGHSH; CDR2 reads LQKENI.